Given below is one T cell receptor (beta chain) in context. Its cognate antigen is unknown. Clones were read by immunoSEQ multiplex PCR, and TCRdb kept only the in-frame ones, dropping some. The sample holds roughly 20,000 clones; roughly 66% are singletons and the top ten take about 11%. This record belongs to a study of CD4 T cells in relation to SARS-CoV-2 and coronaviruses. Study information: PBMCs were cultured with antigen for over nine days before TCR beta sequencing.

Broader study findings: SARS-CoV-2-driven expansion was significantly weaker in crossreactive than monoreactive clones.

CD4+ T cells from unexposed donors were obtained before the COVID-19 pandemic (2011-2018). CD4+ T cells were isolated from the cells after around 9 days of culture. Unexposed-donor CD4+ T cells were probed with SARS-CoV-2 S/N and four cold-coronavirus spikes, cells permitting. Fresh IL-2 medium replaced half the medium on days 3 and 7. Specimen: CD4+ T cells from PBMCs, cultured in vitro. This clonotype was obtained from a human donor in good health.

CDR3: CASSLRFSNQPQHF. The CDR3 region has the DNA TGTGCCAGCAGTTTAAGATTTAGCAATCAGCCCCAGCATTTT. The V gene is TRBV7-2, the J gene TRBJ1-5; D remains unclear. CDR1 and CDR2 (germline): SGHTA, FQGNSA. CDR3 length: 14 amino acids. V was pared by 6 bases and J by 0 bases, with 9 bases between.